A single sample gave rise to the 21 T cell receptor beta chains below, sequenced in a study of neoadjuvant anti-PD-1 for oral cavity cancer. Sequencing was performed with immunoSEQ multiplex PCR; in TCRdb, only in-frame clones are kept and a portion is missing. This sample yields about 14,000 clones, of which roughly 70% are seen a single time; less than 3.5% belongs to the top ten. Sample: PBMCs, taken before nivolumab (anti-PD-1) treatment. The source of these receptors is a person aged 35 to 85 with oral cavity squamous cell carcinoma.

The chain recombines TRBV28 with TRBJ2-7; 10 nucleotides match TRBD1. Germline CDR1 MDHEN, CDR2 SYDVKM. The CDR3 runs 15 residues. V lost 5 bases, J lost 4 bases, and 8 bases stayed unmatched. The CDR3 spells CASSPPGTGVYEQYF. Here the CDR3 DNA reads TGTGCCAGCAGTCCTCCGGGGACAGGGGTATACGAGCAGTACTTC.

The chain joins TRBV2 to TRBJ1-5, with 10 bases that match TRBD1. This CDR3 contains 15 residues. The V and J ends lost 6 bases and 7 bases, in that order; junction bases with no gene match: 9. Germline CDR1 and CDR2: SNHLY and FYNNEI. In DNA form, the CDR3 reads TGTGCCAGCAGGGCCCGGGACAGGGGAGGACAGCCCCAGCATTTT. Translated, it gives CASRARDRGGQPQHF.

J is TRBJ1-2 and V is TRBV30, with D uncertain. Germline V gene sequence: CDR1 GTSNPN, CDR2 SVGIG (reference sequence). Deletions cut 2 bases from V and 2 bases from J, with 6 bases between. The CDR3 contains 12 residues. In DNA form, the CDR3 reads TGTGCCTGGAGTAGCGAAAACTATGGCTACACCTTC. Its protein product is CAWSSENYGYTF.

The rearrangement uses TRBV5-1 and TRBJ1-6, with D possibly TRBD1 on 5 matching bases. In germline, CDR1 is SGHRS, CDR2 YFSETQ. Trimming stripped 0 bases from V and 10 bases from J, with 14 bases between. The CDR3 is 15 amino acids. CDR3 in amino acids: CASSLEGAEQSPLHF. The CDR3 DNA reads as TGCGCCAGCAGCTTGGAAGGGGCCGAACAGTCACCCCTCCACTTT.

This clone has only a few counts. The genes are TRBV19 and TRBJ2-7, with D perhaps assigned TRBD1 or TRBD2 (5 bases each). CDR3 size: 14 residues. Germline CDR1 LNHDA, CDR2 SQIVND (reference sequence). V gave up 2 bases and J gave up 1 base, with 9 bases separating them. CDR3 loop: CASSIRDGSYEQYF. CDR3 coding DNA: TGTGCCAGTAGTATAAGGGACGGTTCCTACGAGCAGTACTTC.

This clone was seen a few times. The V gene is TRBV2, the J gene TRBJ1-2; D gene unclear. Trimming shortened V by 3 bases and J by 7 bases, and 12 bases separated the two germline ends. This CDR3 has 13 residues. Per the germline V gene, CDR1 is SNHLY and CDR2 is FYNNEI. This chain's CDR3 is CASSELLKGGYTF. The CDR3 DNA follows: TGTGCCAGCAGTGAGTTGTTAAAGGGTGGCTACACCTTC.

The genes are TRBV6-1 and TRBJ2-7, with 10 bases that match TRBD2. This CDR3 spans 15 amino acids. V gave up 6 bases and J gave up 4 bases; unmatched junction bases: 9. From germline, CDR1 is MNHNS and CDR2 SASEGT. The CDR3 protein is CASSPTSGTGYEQYF. The CDR3 DNA sequence: TGTGCCAGCAGCCCAACTAGCGGGACCGGGTACGAGCAGTACTTC.

The chain has TRBV7-2 and TRBJ1-1, with no clear D. V was pared by 0 bases and J by 7 bases, with 18 bases between. Looked up from germline, CDR1 is SGHTA and CDR2 is FQGNSA. This CDR3 comprises 16 residues. The CDR3 region has the DNA TGTGCCAGCAGCTTAGCGGGTTCCGGGTCCAGAGGTGAAGCTTTCTTT. Translated, it gives CASSLAGSGSRGEAFF.

The rearrangement uses TRBV9 and TRBJ2-2, with D tentatively TRBD2 (5 bases). V lost 3 bases to trimming and J lost 8 bases, with 20 bases between them. The CDR3 sequence is 16 residues long. Looked up from germline, CDR1 is SGDLS and CDR2 is YYNGEE. The CDR3 DNA follows: TGTGCCAGCAGCGCGAGAGGGCAAGCCGACGGAGGGGAGCTGTTTTTT. Its protein is CASSARGQADGGELFF.

The chain employs TRBV30 and TRBJ2-3; 9 positions match TRBD1. This CDR3 spans 15 amino acids. J gave up 2 bases and V 5 bases, and 8 bases lay outside the gene matches. Germline CDR1 reads GTSNPN; CDR2 reads SVGIG (reference sequence). The CDR3 DNA is TGTGCCTGGGGAACCGGGACAGGGCTCACAGATACGCAGTATTTT. Translation: CAWGTGTGLTDTQYF.

This clone came up once. The V gene is TRBV7-8, the J gene TRBJ2-5; a possible D gene is TRBD2 (6 bases). Germline lookup yields CDR1 SGHVS and CDR2 FQNEAQ. V was pared by 8 bases and J by 3 bases, with 16 bases between. The CDR3 consists of 14 residues. This CDR3 reads CASFVGTLKETQYF. In DNA, the CDR3 is TGTGCCAGCTTCGTGGGGACTTTAAAAGAGACCCAGTACTTC.

This clone was seen a handful of times. The chain combines TRBV29-1 with TRBJ1-1; D remains ambiguous. The CDR3 loop spans 12 amino acids. Trimming shortened V by 4 bases and J by 1 base, and 7 bases separated the two germline ends. Germline values: CDR1 SQVTM, CDR2 ANQGSEA. The CDR3, as DNA: TGCAGCGTTGGGATGACGAACACTGAAGCTTTCTTT. The encoded protein is CSVGMTNTEAFF.

This clone was detected a few times. The V and J genes are TRBV7-2 and TRBJ2-7; 8 positions match TRBD2. This CDR3 is 14 amino acids long. Germline assignment: CDR1 SGHTA and CDR2 FQGNSA. Trimming removed 5 bases from V and 3 bases from J; junction bases left unmatched: 6. As DNA, the CDR3 is TGTGCCAGCAGCCGTGGACTAGCAGGCTACGAGCAGTACTTC. It specifies CASSRGLAGYEQYF.

V gene TRBV5-5 combines with J gene TRBJ2-5, with D tentatively TRBD2 (5 bases). Germline CDR1 SGHKS, CDR2 YYEKEE (reference sequence). Trimming cost V 2 bases and J 4 bases, with 12 bases left between them. The CDR3 is 14 amino acids. CDR3 DNA: TGTGCCAGCAGCTTCGGGGTGCCATTAGAGACCCAGTACTTC. Translating gives CASSFGVPLETQYF.

This rearrangement joins TRBV5-8 to TRBJ1-2, with D perhaps TRBD1 (5 bases). Germline lookup yields CDR1 SGHTS and CDR2 YDEGEE. The CDR3 contains 13 residues. The germline V and J ends were trimmed by 5 bases and 4 bases, with 12 bases remaining between them. The CDR3 loop reads CASRPARVYGYTF. The CDR3 DNA follows: TGTGCCAGCAGACCGGCCAGGGTCTATGGCTACACCTTC.

Here the CDR3 DNA reads TGTGCCAGCAGCCCGGGACTAGCGGGAGTAAGTGCCTACAATGAGCAGTTCTTC. It yields the protein CASSPGLAGVSAYNEQFF. The J gene is TRBJ2-1, the V gene TRBV2; 14 bases are a match to TRBD2. CDR3 length: 18 residues. The germline V gene encodes CDR1 SNHLY and CDR2 FYNNEI. The trim removed 6 bases at V and 2 bases at J, leaving 9 bases unmatched.

The chain uses TRBV30 and TRBJ1-1, with D unclear. The V and J ends lost 2 bases and 7 bases respectively, with 14 bases between them. The germline CDR1 and CDR2 sequences are GTSNPN and SVGIG (reference sequence). The CDR3 spans 13 residues. CDR3 amino acids: CAWSRGARIEAFF. DNA of the CDR3: TGTGCCTGGAGTCGGGGAGCACGGATTGAAGCTTTCTTT.

J is TRBJ2-7 and V is TRBV29-1; the D is unclear. Trimming left V 4 bases short and J 0 bases short, with 10 bases between. In germline, CDR1 is SQVTM, CDR2 ANQGSEA. The length of the CDR3 is 13 residues. The CDR3 nucleotides are TGCAGCGTTGTGTCATCGGTCTCCTACGAGCAGTACTTC. Translation gives CSVVSSVSYEQYF.

V gene TRBV2 combines with J gene TRBJ2-1; 7 nucleotides match TRBD1. CDR3 size: 14 residues. The junction had 5 bases not matched to a gene; V was cut back by 8 bases and J by 1 base. CDR1 and CDR2 from the germline V gene are SNHLY and FYNNEI. The CDR3 DNA reads TGTGCCAGCGGCGACAGGGATTCCTACAATGAGCAGTTCTTC. Translation gives CASGDRDSYNEQFF. The whole variable domain, remainder taken from reference TRBV2 and TRBJ2-1, is EPEVTQTPSHQVTQMGQEVILRCVPISNHLYFYWYRQILGQKVEFLVSFYNNEISEKSEIFDDQFSVERPDGSNFTLKIRSTKLEDSAMYFCASGDRDSYNEQFFGPGTRLTVL.

The chain has TRBV4-1 and TRBJ2-1; D is unresolved. V shed 1 base and J shed 10 bases, with 14 bases lying between them. CDR1 and CDR2 (germline): MGHRA, YSYEKL. This CDR3 spans 14 amino acids. CDR3 region: CASSQVSHEAEQFF. The CDR3, as DNA: TGCGCCAGCAGCCAAGTATCCCACGAAGCAGAGCAGTTCTTC.

This clone has only a few counts. The chain recombines TRBV19 with TRBJ1-1, with D tentatively TRBD1 (5 bases). CDR1 and CDR2 (germline): LNHDA, SQIVND (reference sequence). The CDR3 spans 13 residues. Trimming removed 7 bases at V and 4 bases at J, with 13 bases between. CDR3 DNA: TGTGCCAGTAAACCCTCTGGGGGCACTGAAGCTTTCTTT. It translates to CASKPSGGTEAFF.